This T cell receptor (beta chain) was identified during a study of cytomegalovirus exposure and HLA in healthy donors. General observations from the study: Analyses of presence and absence presupposed an approximately uniform sequencing depth across donors. Sequencing likely generated an artifact that appeared as a cluster of highly shared sequence variants. Sequences of the TCR beta chain were said to predict the HLA-A and HLA-B alleles of most subjects accurately.

Remarks on this clone: The antigen remains unidentified.

Healthy people donating bone marrow made up the donors. PCR used 60 Vbeta primers and 13 Jbeta primers. TCRdb keeps only in-frame clones here, not all; method: immunoSEQ multiplex PCR. The profile shows under 130,000 clones, around three quarters of them singletons. Trimming shortened V by 10 bases and J by 2 bases, and 12 bases separated the two germline ends. The germline V gene has CDR1 MNHNY and CDR2 SVGAGI (reference sequence). The CDR3 sequence is 14 residues long. This chain connects TRBV6-6 to TRBJ2-6; D may be TRBD2 (6 bases). Sequenced input: PBMCs. The sequence came from a female donor in good health and CMV-seropositive. The CDR3: CATNWGAGANVLTF. CDR3 coding DNA: TGTGCCACGAACTGGGGGGCTGGGGCCAACGTCCTGACTTTC.